This entry is about one T cell receptor beta chain. The sample is drawn from a study of blood T cell repertoires in COVID-19. About the research overall: From the United States, Italy and Spain came samples of acute and convalescent COVID-19. T cells, B-cell-depleted T cells, or PBMCs supplied cDNA or gDNA.

The CDR3 spans 17 residues. V dropped 1 base and J dropped 7; count of bases not matched to a gene: 11. Germline CDR1 and CDR2: SGHTA and FQGNSA. Original processing notes: Amplified reference gene primers provided the basis for estimating nucleated cell counts. Clones were read by immunoSEQ multiplex PCR, and TCRdb kept only the in-frame ones, dropping some. V, J and clone size are those of that table, while D and trimming were read from the DNA. The table has fewer than 450,000 clones, around nine tenths seen once. The receptor's source is a woman aged 18 to 35 who had recovered from COVID-19. The chain employs TRBV7-2 and TRBJ1-2; 11 bases fit TRBD1. Sequenced: peripheral blood. CDR3 region: CASSLEFTGTGGSGYTF. CDR3 nucleotides: TGTGCCAGCAGCTTAGAGTTCACCGGGACAGGGGGATCTGGCTACACCTTC.